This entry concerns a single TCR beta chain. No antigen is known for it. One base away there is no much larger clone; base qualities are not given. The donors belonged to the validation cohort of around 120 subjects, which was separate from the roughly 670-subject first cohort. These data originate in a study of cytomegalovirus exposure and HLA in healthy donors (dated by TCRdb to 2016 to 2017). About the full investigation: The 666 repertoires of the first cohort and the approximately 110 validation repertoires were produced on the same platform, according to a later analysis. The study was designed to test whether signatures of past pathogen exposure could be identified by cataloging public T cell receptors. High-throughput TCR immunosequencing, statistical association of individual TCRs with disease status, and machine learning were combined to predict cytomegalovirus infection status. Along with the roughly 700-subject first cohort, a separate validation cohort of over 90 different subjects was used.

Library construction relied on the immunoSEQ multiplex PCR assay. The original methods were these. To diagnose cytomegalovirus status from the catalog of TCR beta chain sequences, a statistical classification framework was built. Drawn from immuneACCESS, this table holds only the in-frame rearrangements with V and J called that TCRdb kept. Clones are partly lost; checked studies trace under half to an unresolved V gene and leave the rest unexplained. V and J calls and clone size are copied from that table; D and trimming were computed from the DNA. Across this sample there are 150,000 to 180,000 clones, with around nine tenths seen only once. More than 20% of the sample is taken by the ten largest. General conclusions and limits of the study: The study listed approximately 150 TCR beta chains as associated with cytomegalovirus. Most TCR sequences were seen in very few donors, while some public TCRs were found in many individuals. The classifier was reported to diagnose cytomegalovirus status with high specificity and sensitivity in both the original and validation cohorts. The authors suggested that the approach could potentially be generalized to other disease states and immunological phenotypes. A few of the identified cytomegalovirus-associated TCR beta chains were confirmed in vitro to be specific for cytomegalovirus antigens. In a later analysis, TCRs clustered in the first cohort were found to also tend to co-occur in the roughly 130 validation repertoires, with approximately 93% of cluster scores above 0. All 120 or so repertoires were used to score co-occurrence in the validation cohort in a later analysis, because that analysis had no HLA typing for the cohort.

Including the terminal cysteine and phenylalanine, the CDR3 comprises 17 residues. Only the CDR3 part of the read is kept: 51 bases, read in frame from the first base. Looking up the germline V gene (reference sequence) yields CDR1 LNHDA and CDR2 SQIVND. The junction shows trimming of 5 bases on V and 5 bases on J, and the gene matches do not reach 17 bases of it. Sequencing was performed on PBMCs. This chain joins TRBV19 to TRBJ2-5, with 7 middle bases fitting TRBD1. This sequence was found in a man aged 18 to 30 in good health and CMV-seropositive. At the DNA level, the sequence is TGTGCCAGTAGTCTTCCGGCCGGGACAGCGAGGGGGGAGACCCAGTACTTC. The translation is CASSLPAGTARGETQYF. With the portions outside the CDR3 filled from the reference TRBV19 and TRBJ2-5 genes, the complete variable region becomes DGGITQSPKYLFRKEGQNVTLSCEQNLNHDAMYWYRQDPGQGLRLIYYSQIVNDFQKGDIAEGYSVSREKKESFPLTVTSAQKNPTAFYLCASSLPAGTARGETQYFGPGTRLLVL.